This TCR beta chain was identified during a study of CD8+ T cells in alopecia areata. Study in general: Treated patients received oral tofacitinib, 5 to 10 mg twice daily. Points from the study as a whole: Between patients, shared TCR sequences were less clear than in mice. This was possibly due in part to HLA diversity in the patient population.

The germline V gene has CDR1 GTSNPN and CDR2 SVGIG (reference sequence). The CDR3 extends over 15 amino acids. Trimming removed 0 bases from V and 0 bases from J, with 11 bases in between. Note on this clone: The antigen remains undetermined.

Following extraction, RNA underwent reverse transcription to cDNA, which served as the sequencing template. Measured with immunoSEQ multiplex PCR; TCRdb has only the in-frame clones, and not every one. Among under 350,000 clones listed, roughly 50% were seen once. Treatment reported: oral pan-JAK inhibitor, 5-10 mg twice daily. PBMCs yielded sorted CD4+ and CD8+ T cells. The TCR sequence derives from a human donor with alopecia areata. Sequencing used CD4+ T cells sorted from blood, obtained at week 24, from a patient treated with tofacitinib. The chain couples TRBV30 to TRBJ1-2; possible D gene TRBD1, 6 bases. CDR3 nucleotides: TGTGCCTGGAGTGTACCCGGGGGCGCTAACTATGGCTACACCTTC. Translation gives CAWSVPGGANYGYTF.